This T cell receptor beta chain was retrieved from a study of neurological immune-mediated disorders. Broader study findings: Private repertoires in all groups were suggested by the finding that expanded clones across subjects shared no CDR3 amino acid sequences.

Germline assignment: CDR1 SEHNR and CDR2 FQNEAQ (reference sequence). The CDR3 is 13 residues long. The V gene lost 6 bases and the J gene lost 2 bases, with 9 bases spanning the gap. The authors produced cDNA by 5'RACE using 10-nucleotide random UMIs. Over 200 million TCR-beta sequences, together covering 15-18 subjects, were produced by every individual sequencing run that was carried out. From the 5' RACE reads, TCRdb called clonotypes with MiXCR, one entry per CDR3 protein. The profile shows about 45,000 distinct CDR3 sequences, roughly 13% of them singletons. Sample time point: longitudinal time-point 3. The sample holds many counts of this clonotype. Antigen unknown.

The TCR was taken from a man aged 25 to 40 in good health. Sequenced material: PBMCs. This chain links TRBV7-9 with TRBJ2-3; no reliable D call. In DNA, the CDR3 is TGTGCCAGCAGTTTCCAAAACACAGATACGCAGTATTTT. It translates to CASSFQNTDTQYF. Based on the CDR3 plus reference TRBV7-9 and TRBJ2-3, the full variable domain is DTGVSQNPRHKITKRGQNVTFRCDPISEHNRLYWYRQTLGQGPEFLTYFQNEAQLEKSRLLSDRFSAERPKGSFSTLEIQRTEQGDSAMYLCASSFQNTDTQYFGPGTRLTVL.